This T cell receptor (beta chain) was sequenced in a study of blood T cell repertoires in COVID-19. The CDR3 loop spans 13 amino acids. The germline V gene encodes CDR1 SGHVS and CDR2 FQNEAQ. Trimming removed 6 bases from V and 2 bases from J, with 10 bases in between. Libraries were prepared by immunoSEQ multiplex PCR; TCRdb keeps only in-frame clonotypes and omits some of them. Here the sample spans over 200,000 clones, approximately 87% being singletons. Sequenced input: peripheral blood. The clonotype comes from a woman aged 70 to 79 with active or convalescent COVID-19. The J gene is TRBJ1-2, the V gene TRBV7-8, with D perhaps matching TRBD1 (5 bases). CDR3 nucleotides: TGTGCCAGCAGAAGGGCAGGGAACTATGGCTACACCTTC. It is translated as CASRRAGNYGYTF.